The 31 T cell receptor beta chains presented below share a single source sample, sequenced in a study of shared clonotypes between healthy human individuals. It was CD45RO-negative cells, positively selected for CCR7, that made up naive CD8 cells, with terminally differentiated effector memory CD45RA+ cells excluded. The assay was immunoSEQ multiplex PCR, and TCRdb's table has in-frame clones only and misses some. Of roughly 2 million clones detected, just under 95% appear once; the ten largest clones hold 1.1%. The sequenced sample consisted of naive CD8+ T cells sorted from blood. Receptors originate from a man aged 18 to 30 in good health.

V gene TRBV14 combines with J gene TRBJ2-2; D gene uncertain. V lost 2 bases, J lost 2 bases, and 9 bases lay in between. The germline V gene has CDR1 SGHDN and CDR2 FVKESK. The length of the CDR3 is 15 residues. The CDR3 sequence is CASSQWATNTGELFF. The CDR3 coding sequence is TGTGCCAGCAGCCAATGGGCTACAAACACCGGGGAGCTGTTTTTT.

Details on this clone: Within the sample, other DNA sequences also encode this same CDR3. The rearrangement joins TRBV7-9 to TRBJ1-2; D remains unclear. CDR3 length: 15 residues. V was cut by 1 base and J by 5 bases, with 14 bases left in between. Germline V lookup: CDR1 SEHNR, CDR2 FQNEAQ (reference sequence). CDR3 amino acids: CASSLGHSVAYGYTF. The CDR3 nucleotides are TGTGCCAGCAGCTTAGGGCACAGTGTGGCGTATGGCTACACCTTC.

The chain couples TRBV6-1 to TRBJ2-2; D is ambiguous. The germline V and J ends were trimmed by 2 bases and 0 bases, with 10 bases remaining between them. Germline CDR1 and CDR2: MNHNS and SASEGT. This CDR3 is 16 amino acids long. CDR3 region: CASSEPITSNTGELFF. The CDR3, as DNA: TGTGCCAGCAGTGAACCGATTACGTCGAACACCGGGGAGCTGTTTTTT.

The chain is built from TRBV27 and TRBJ1-1, with a possible D match to TRBD1 (6 bases). CDR1 is MNHEY and CDR2 is SMNVEV in the germline V gene (reference sequence). With 6 bases removed from V and 1 base from J, the gap between germline ends came to 15 bases. The CDR3 runs to 15 residues. The CDR3 region is CASSPRGRENTEAFF. CDR3 bases: TGTGCCAGCAGCCCCCGGGGGCGGGAGAACACTGAAGCTTTCTTT.

For this clone: Other DNA sequences in the sample encode the same CDR3. In DNA form, the CDR3 reads TGTGCCAGCAGCGAGGGGACAGGGGGGCTCTACGAGCAGTACTTC. Protein product: CASSEGTGGLYEQYF. The V and J genes are TRBV9 and TRBJ2-7, with TRBD1 matching over 11 bases. The CDR3 spans 15 residues. The germline gives CDR1 SGDLS, CDR2 YYNGEE. V shed 3 bases, J shed 3 bases, and the junction held 5 bases outside the gene matches.

CDR3 sequence reads: CASSGGDSPGTGELFF. The CDR3 DNA sequence: TGCGCCAGCAGTGGGGGAGACAGTCCCGGCACCGGGGAGCTGTTTTTT. The chain uses TRBV10-2 and TRBJ2-2; D might be TRBD1 or TRBD2, each matching 5 bases. CDR1 and CDR2 from the germline V gene are WSHSY and SAAADI. This CDR3 has 16 residues. Deletions cut 4 bases from V and 4 bases from J, with 16 bases between.

Notes on this clone: This specimen includes other DNA sequences encoding the same CDR3. The rearrangement uses TRBV7-6 and TRBJ2-7; the D gene could be TRBD1 or TRBD2 (5 bases each). CDR1 and CDR2 from the germline V gene are SGHVS and FNYEAQ. CDR3 length equals 13 residues. V was trimmed by 5 bases and J by 3 bases, leaving 11 bases between them. The DNA for the CDR3 is TGTGCCAGCAGCGCAGGGACGGGCTACGAGCAGTACTTC. Protein sequence: CASSAGTGYEQYF.

This clone occurred once. The chain is built from TRBV2 and TRBJ1-1; D perhaps matches TRBD1 (5 bases). V lost 7 bases and J lost 4, with 22 bases in between. Germline CDR1 SNHLY, CDR2 FYNNEI. This CDR3 contains 16 residues. The CDR3 sequence: CASNLEGEGMSTEAFF. CDR3 DNA sequence: TGTGCCAGCAATCTGGAGGGCGAGGGGATGAGCACTGAAGCTTTCTTT.

V usage is TRBV27 and J usage is TRBJ2-7; D not resolved. CDR1 and CDR2 (germline): MNHEY, SMNVEV (reference sequence). The CDR3 is made up of 14 amino acids. The ends were cut back, 6 bases at V and 1 base at J, with 13 bases in the middle. The DNA for the CDR3 is TGTGCCAGCAGCCCCCGGGCGGAGTCCTACGAGCAGTACTTC. It translates to CASSPRAESYEQYF.

V and J are TRBV6-6 and TRBJ2-1; D call uncertain. This CDR3 comprises 13 residues. From germline, CDR1 is MNHNY and CDR2 SVGAGI (reference sequence). The V gene lost 4 bases and the J gene lost 7 bases, with 11 bases spanning the gap. The CDR3 spells CASSSLDKNEQFF. The CDR3 nucleotides are TGTGCCAGCAGTTCATTAGACAAAAATGAGCAGTTCTTC.

The J gene is TRBJ2-1, the V gene TRBV11-2; D is perhaps TRBD2 (5 bases). This CDR3 region has 14 residues. The germline gives CDR1 SGHAT, CDR2 FQNNGV. V gave up 2 bases and J gave up 6 bases, with 11 bases separating them. The CDR3: CASSLLPGLNEQFF. For the CDR3, the DNA is TGTGCCAGCAGCTTATTACCCGGACTCAATGAGCAGTTCTTC.

The genes are TRBV30 and TRBJ1-2, with 7 bases fitting TRBD1. In germline, CDR1 is GTSNPN, CDR2 SVGIG (reference sequence). This CDR3 spans 12 amino acids. Unmatched junction bases numbered 4, after V lost 1 base and J lost 8 bases. DNA of the CDR3: TGTGCCTGGAGTGGACAGGGTAGCGGCTACACCTTC. This gives the protein CAWSGQGSGYTF. Based on the CDR3 plus reference TRBV30 and TRBJ1-2, the full variable domain is SQTIHQWPATLVQPVGSPLSLECTVEGTSNPNLYWYRQAAGRGLQLLFYSVGIGQISSEVPQNLSASRPQDRQFILSSKKLLLSDSGFYLCAWSGQGSGYTFGSGTRLTVV.

This clone was observed once. The chain uses TRBV19 and TRBJ2-7, with TRBD2 matching 14 bases. This CDR3 has 16 amino acids. Germline V gene lookup returns CDR1 LNHDA and CDR2 SQIVND (reference sequence). Germline trimming cut 5 bases from V and 4 bases from J; bases unmatched to any gene: 7. CDR3 sequence (DNA): TGTGCCAGTAGTGGGACTAGCGGGGGACCCGCTTACGAGCAGTACTTC. The encoded protein is CASSGTSGGPAYEQYF.

CDR3 nucleotides: TGTGCCAGCAGCCCGCGGGATCACACCGGGGAGCTGTTTTTT. It yields the protein CASSPRDHTGELFF. J is TRBJ2-2 and V is TRBV9; D might be TRBD2 (6 bases). The germline V and J ends were trimmed by 4 bases and 3 bases, with 10 bases remaining between them. The V gene's germline CDR1 is SGDLS and CDR2 YYNGEE. The CDR3 has 14 amino acids.

The V gene is TRBV30, the J gene TRBJ2-7, with TRBD1 matching over 9 bases. Per the germline V gene, CDR1 is GTSNPN and CDR2 is SVGIG (reference sequence). The CDR3 runs to 13 residues. With V trimmed by 1 base and J by 3 bases, 1 base remained unmatched. The DNA for the CDR3 is TGTGCCTGGAGTGGGGACAGGGACTACGAGCAGTACTTC. It is translated as CAWSGDRDYEQYF.

This rearrangement joins TRBV7-9 to TRBJ2-3; 8 nucleotides agree with TRBD2. CDR3 length: 16 residues. Unmatched junction bases numbered 10, after V lost 4 bases and J lost 4 bases. Germline CDR1 is SEHNR and CDR2 is FQNEAQ (reference sequence). This chain's CDR3 is CASSSRGLVPADTQYF. CDR3 in DNA: TGTGCCAGCAGCTCAAGGGGACTAGTCCCAGCAGATACGCAGTATTTT.

Points on this clone: Relative to the germline gene, one junction end is altered; a read error may explain this. The CDR3 protein is CASSVAGQGILKNIQYF. The CDR3 bases are TGTGCCAGCAGCGTAGCGGGACAGGGGATACTAAAAAACATTCAGTACTTC. This chain uses TRBV7-2 with TRBJ2-4; 10 nucleotides align to TRBD1. The germline V gene encodes CDR1 SGHTA and CDR2 FQGNSA. This CDR3 comprises 17 residues.

A word on this clone: At one of its ends the junction is not consistent with the germline gene, which may arise from a read error. At the DNA level, this CDR3 is encoded by other sequences in the same sample as well. V and J are TRBV7-7 and TRBJ2-3, with D hard to call. Germline V gene lookup returns CDR1 SSHAT and CDR2 FNYEAQ (reference sequence). The CDR3 length is 15 residues. CDR3 sequence: CASSLGTASTDTQYF. Written as DNA, the CDR3 is TGTGCTAGCAGCTTAGGTACGGCTAGCACAGATACGCAGTATTTT. Full variable domain (remainder filled in from reference TRBV7-7 and TRBJ2-3): GAGVSQSPRYKVTKRGQDVTLRCDPISSHATLYWYQQALGQGPEFLTYFNYEAQPDKSGLPSDRFSAERPEGSISTLTIQRTEQRDSAMYRCASSLGTASTDTQYFGPGTRLTVL.

The V gene is TRBV30, the J gene TRBJ2-7; tentatively, D is TRBD1 (6 bases). V was pared by 3 bases and J by 3 bases, with 9 bases between. The germline CDR1 and CDR2 sequences are GTSNPN and SVGIG (reference sequence). The CDR3 has 12 amino acids. Here the CDR3 DNA reads TGTGCCTGGAGGGAGGACAGCTACGAGCAGTACTTC. Translation: CAWREDSYEQYF.

This chain joins TRBV7-8 and TRBJ2-7; 7 bases agree with TRBD1. The germline CDR1 and CDR2 sequences are SGHVS and FQNEAQ. This CDR3 spans 15 amino acids. V lost 0 bases and J lost 1; bases outside the gene matches: 3. The CDR3 sequence: CASSLAGQVSYEQYF. CDR3 nucleotides: TGTGCCAGCAGCTTAGCTGGACAGGTGTCCTACGAGCAGTACTTC.

The CDR3 DNA follows: TGTGCCAGCAGCTCCCCTTTATACGAGCAGTACTTC. Translating it yields CASSSPLYEQYF. V is TRBV7-9 and J is TRBJ2-7, with no clear D. V was clipped by 4 bases and J by 4 bases, with 8 bases between them. The CDR3 has 12 residues. Germline V lookup: CDR1 SEHNR, CDR2 FQNEAQ (reference sequence).

The chain links TRBV7-8 to TRBJ2-1; 7 bases line up with TRBD2. The CDR3 covers 16 residues. Trimming took 1 base from V and 5 from J; bases not matched to a gene: 8. Germline V lookup: CDR1 SGHVS, CDR2 FQNEAQ. CDR3 in amino acids: CASSLVGSGLNNEQFF. The CDR3 DNA reads as TGTGCCAGCAGCTTAGTTGGTAGCGGGTTGAACAATGAGCAGTTCTTC.

The chain has TRBV27 and TRBJ1-6; 8 nucleotides align to TRBD1. With V trimmed by 7 bases and J by 6 bases, 5 bases remained unmatched. Germline V gives CDR1 MNHEY, CDR2 SMNVEV (reference sequence). The CDR3 loop spans 14 amino acids. CDR3 residues: CASTSQGANSPLHF. CDR3 DNA sequence: TGTGCCAGCACAAGCCAGGGGGCTAATTCACCCCTCCACTTT.

The V and J genes are TRBV19 and TRBJ1-5; D is unresolved. The germline CDR1 and CDR2 sequences are LNHDA and SQIVND (reference sequence). This CDR3 comprises 14 residues. With 0 bases removed from V and 5 bases from J, the gap between germline ends came to 8 bases. The DNA of the CDR3 is TGTGCCAGTAGTATAGACGGGAATCATCAGCCCCAGCATTTT. Translating it yields CASSIDGNHQPQHF.

The chain combines TRBV5-4 with TRBJ2-7; TRBD1 might be the D (7 bases). CDR3 size: 15 residues. Germline V gene data show CDR1 as SGHNT and CDR2 as YYREEE (reference sequence). Trimming took 4 bases from V and 2 from J, leaving 16 bases between them. The CDR3 bases are TGTGCCAGCAGCGGAGGGGACAGTTCCACCTACGAGCAGTACTTC. It encodes CASSGGDSSTYEQYF. The complete variable domain, with remaining parts taken from reference TRBV5-4 and TRBJ2-7, reads ETGVTQSPTHLIKTRGQQVTLRCSSQSGHNTVSWYQQALGQGPQFIFQYYREEENGRGNFPPRFSGLQFPNYSSELNVNALELDDSALYLCASSGGDSSTYEQYFGPGTRLTVT.

This clone appeared a single time. The rearrangement links TRBV6-1 to TRBJ2-7; D call uncertain. CDR3 length: 12 residues. Per the germline V gene, CDR1 is MNHNS and CDR2 is SASEGT. The V and J ends lost 1 base and 6 bases respectively, with 7 bases between them. The CDR3 DNA follows: TGTGCCAGCAGTGAAGGTAGAGGCGAGCAGTACTTC. Translation: CASSEGRGEQYF.

This chain joins TRBV29-1 and TRBJ2-7, with TRBD2 identical over 7 bases. This CDR3 is built from 12 residues. Germline V lookup: CDR1 SQVTM, CDR2 ANQGSEA. The trim removed 4 bases at V and 2 bases at J, leaving 2 bases unmatched. In nucleotides, the CDR3 is TGCAGCGTTGTGAGCGGGACCTACGAGCAGTACTTC. Encoded protein: CSVVSGTYEQYF.

The rearrangement joins TRBV18 to TRBJ2-5; no firm D call. CDR1 is KGHSH and CDR2 is LQKENI in the germline V gene. This CDR3 is 15 amino acids long. The V gene lost 1 base and the J gene lost 0 bases, with 9 bases spanning the gap. The CDR3 nucleotides are TGTGCCAGCTCACCACTCAGCCAGTACCAAGAGACCCAGTACTTC. It is translated as CASSPLSQYQETQYF.

V and J are TRBV5-1 and TRBJ1-1, with D uncertain. The ends were cut back, 3 bases at V and 2 bases at J, with 11 bases in the middle. Per germline, CDR1 SGHRS and CDR2 YFSETQ. This CDR3 region has 14 residues. CDR3 nucleotides: TGCGCCAGCAGCTCGGGGTCAATAAACACTGAAGCTTTCTTT. Translating it yields CASSSGSINTEAFF.

The V call is TRBV7-6, the J call TRBJ2-3, with D tentatively TRBD2 (6 bases). Germline V gives CDR1 SGHVS, CDR2 FNYEAQ. The CDR3 has 16 residues. Trimming stripped 1 base from V and 5 bases from J, with 16 bases between. The CDR3 reads CASSLEPGMGGDTQYF. The CDR3 nucleotides are TGTGCCAGCAGCTTAGAACCGGGCATGGGAGGAGATACGCAGTATTTT.

This chain joins TRBV15 and TRBJ1-2; no firm D call. There are 16 residues in the CDR3. The ends were cut back, 5 bases at V and 3 bases at J, with 19 bases in the middle. In germline, CDR1 is LNHNV, CDR2 YYDKDF (reference sequence). The CDR3 sequence is CATSATDGRMDYGYTF. The CDR3, as DNA: TGTGCCACCAGCGCCACGGACGGCCGAATGGACTATGGCTACACCTTC. The whole variable domain, filled in from reference TRBV15 and TRBJ1-2, reads DAMVIQNPRYQVTQFGKPVTLSCSQTLNHNVMYWYQQKSSQAPKLLFHYYDKDFNNEADTPDNFQSRRPNTSFCFLDIRSPGLGDTAMYLCATSATDGRMDYGYTFGSGTRLTVV.